This TCR beta chain was recorded in a study of radiotherapy plus CTLA-4 blockade in lung cancer. The V segment lost 4 bases and the J segment 4 bases; nucleotides outside the gene matches: 6. CDR3 length: 15 residues. CDR1 is SGDLS, CDR2 YYNGEE, per germline. Assay: immunoSEQ multiplex PCR; the TCRdb copy retains only in-frame clones and omits some. The table has roughly 30,000 clones, about 72% seen once; the top ten hold approximately 7.5%. The chain joins TRBV9 to TRBJ1-4, with 8 nucleotides matching TRBD1. The material was peripheral blood, obtained from a patient treated with radiotherapy plus ipilimumab. This TCR came from a human donor with non-small cell lung cancer who had stable disease on radiotherapy plus ipilimumab. The CDR3 sequence: CASSRSTGDNEKLFF. The CDR3 nucleotides read TGTGCCAGCAGCCGCTCGACAGGGGATAATGAAAAACTGTTTTTT.